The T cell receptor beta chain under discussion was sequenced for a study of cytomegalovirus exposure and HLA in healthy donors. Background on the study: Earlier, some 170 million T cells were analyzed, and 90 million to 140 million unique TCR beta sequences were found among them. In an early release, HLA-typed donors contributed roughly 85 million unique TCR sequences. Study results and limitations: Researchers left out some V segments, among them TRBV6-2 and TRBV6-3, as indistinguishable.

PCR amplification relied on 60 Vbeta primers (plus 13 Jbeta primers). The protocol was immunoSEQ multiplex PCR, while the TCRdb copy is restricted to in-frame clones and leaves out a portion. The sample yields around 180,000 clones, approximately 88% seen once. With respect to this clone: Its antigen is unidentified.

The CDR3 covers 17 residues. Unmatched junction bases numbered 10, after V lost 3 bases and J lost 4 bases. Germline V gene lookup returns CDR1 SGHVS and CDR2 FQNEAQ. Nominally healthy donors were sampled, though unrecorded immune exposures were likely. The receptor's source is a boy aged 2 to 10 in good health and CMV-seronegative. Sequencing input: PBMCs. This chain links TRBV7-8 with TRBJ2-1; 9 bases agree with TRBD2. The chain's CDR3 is CASSFSRTSAIYNEQFF. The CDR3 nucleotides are TGTGCCAGCAGCTTTTCCCGGACTAGCGCAATTTACAATGAGCAGTTCTTC. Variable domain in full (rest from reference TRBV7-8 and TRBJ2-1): GAGVSQSPRYKVAKRGQDVALRCDPISGHVSLFWYQQALGQGPEFLTYFQNEAQLDKSGLPSDRFFAERPEGSVSTLKIQRTQQEDSAVYLCASSFSRTSAIYNEQFFGPGTRLTVL.